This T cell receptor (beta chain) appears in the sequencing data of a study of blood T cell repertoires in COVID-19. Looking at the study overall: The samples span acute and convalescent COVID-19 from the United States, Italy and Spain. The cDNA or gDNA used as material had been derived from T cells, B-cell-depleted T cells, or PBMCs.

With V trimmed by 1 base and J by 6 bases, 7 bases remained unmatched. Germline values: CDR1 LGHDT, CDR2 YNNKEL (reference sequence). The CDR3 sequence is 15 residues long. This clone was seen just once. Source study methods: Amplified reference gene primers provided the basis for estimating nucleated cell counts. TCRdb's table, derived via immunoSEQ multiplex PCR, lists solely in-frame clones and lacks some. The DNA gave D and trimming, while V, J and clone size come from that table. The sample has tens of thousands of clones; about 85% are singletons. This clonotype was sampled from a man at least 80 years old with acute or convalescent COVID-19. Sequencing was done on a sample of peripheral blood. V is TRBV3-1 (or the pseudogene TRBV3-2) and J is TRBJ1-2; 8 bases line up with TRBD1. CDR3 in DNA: TGTGCCAGCAGCCAAGTGACAGGGGAAGGGAATGGCTACACCTTC. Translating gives CASSQVTGEGNGYTF.